Listed here are 27 T cell receptor beta chains from one sample, sequenced in a study of cytomegalovirus exposure and HLA in healthy donors. 60 Vbeta and 13 Jbeta primers were used in PCR. Generated by immunoSEQ multiplex PCR, the TCRdb table keeps only in-frame clones and is missing some. This sample carries under 250,000 clones, around 80% of them seen once, and the ten largest clones take under 0.6%. The sequencing input was PBMCs. The receptors stem from a boy aged 5 to 17 in good health and CMV-seronegative.

The chain is built from TRBV5-1 and TRBJ2-3, with a possible D match to TRBD1 (6 bases). Trimming shortened V by 4 bases and J by 4 bases, and 10 bases separated the two germline ends. The CDR3 contains 13 residues. Germline V lookup: CDR1 SGHRS, CDR2 YFSETQ. The CDR3 spells CASSEDRPDTQYF. Written as DNA, the CDR3 is TGCGCCAGCAGCGAGGACAGACCAGATACGCAGTATTTT.

V usage is TRBV10-3 and J usage is TRBJ1-2; 8 nucleotides agree with TRBD1. This CDR3 is built from 15 residues. Germline CDR1 reads ENHRY; CDR2 reads SYGVKD. V lost 0 bases, J lost 6 bases, and 6 bases stayed unmatched. CDR3 sequence reads: CAISESRVTGDGYTF. CDR3 bases: TGTGCCATCAGTGAGTCGAGAGTGACAGGGGATGGCTACACCTTC.

The chain uses TRBV19 and TRBJ2-4; 9 nucleotides match TRBD2. With 3 bases clipped from V and 4 bases from J, the junction kept 10 bases outside the gene matches. CDR3 size: 17 residues. Germline V gives CDR1 LNHDA, CDR2 SQIVND (reference sequence). CDR3 sequence reads: CASSISQASGEKNIQYF. The CDR3 nucleotides are TGTGCCAGTAGTATCAGTCAGGCTAGCGGGGAAAAAAACATTCAGTACTTC.

The chain has TRBV5-8 and TRBJ1-2, with TRBD1 identical over 9 bases. This CDR3 has 15 amino acids. Per the germline V gene, CDR1 is SGHTS and CDR2 is YDEGEE. J lost 0 bases, V lost 3 bases, and 3 bases had no gene match. The CDR3 nucleotides read TGTGCCAGCAGCTGGGACAGGGCCCCTAACTATGGCTACACCTTC. Its protein is CASSWDRAPNYGYTF.

This chain uses TRBV18 with TRBJ2-2; TRBD2 is a possible D gene (6 bases). V was shortened by 5 bases and J by 4 bases, with 17 bases between the two germline ends. The CDR3 covers 16 residues. Germline CDR1 is KGHSH and CDR2 is LQKENI. Here the CDR3 DNA reads TGTGCCAGCTCAGCCCGGGGACTTTCACCCACCGGGGAGCTGTTTTTT. It translates to CASSARGLSPTGELFF. The full variable domain, with the rest looked up from reference TRBV18 and TRBJ2-2, is NAGVMQNPRHLVRRRGQEARLRCSPMKGHSHVYWYRQLPEEGLKFMVYLQKENIIDESGMPKERFSAEFPKEGPSILRIQQVVRGDSAAYFCASSARGLSPTGELFFGEGSRLTVL.

The V call is TRBV6-5, the J call TRBJ2-1; the D gene is possibly TRBD2 (6 bases). CDR1 and CDR2 from the germline V gene are MNHEY and SVGAGI. V lost 6 bases to trimming and J lost 10 bases, with 16 bases between them. The CDR3 contains 13 residues. The chain's CDR3 is CASSLTSSGEQFF. CDR3 nucleotides: TGTGCCAGCAGCTTGACTAGTTCTGGAGAGCAGTTCTTC.

The chain couples TRBV6-1 to TRBJ1-2; no clear D. Trimming cost V 2 bases and J 5 bases, with 18 bases left between them. The CDR3 has 16 amino acids. Germline V gene lookup returns CDR1 MNHNS and CDR2 SASEGT. CDR3 nucleotide sequence: TGTGCCAGCAGTGAATTATGGGTACTAGTTGTGTATGGCTACACCTTC. Translating gives CASSELWVLVVYGYTF.

V usage is TRBV2 and J usage is TRBJ1-4; no definite D call. Trimming left V 7 bases short and J 3 bases short, with 12 bases between. Looked up from germline, CDR1 is SNHLY and CDR2 is FYNNEI. CDR3 size: 14 residues. CDR3 in DNA: TGTGCCAGCACCAGGTCCCCCGCTAATGAAAAACTGTTTTTT. Protein product: CASTRSPANEKLFF.

The gene calls are TRBV12-5 and TRBJ2-1; 12 bases line up with TRBD2. The germline V gene encodes CDR1 LGHNT and CDR2 FRNRAP. This CDR3 has 15 amino acids. J lost 10 bases, V lost 5 bases, and 9 bases had no gene match. CDR3 region: CASGPGTSGPQEQFF. The CDR3 DNA is TGTGCTAGTGGTCCCGGGACTAGCGGGCCTCAGGAGCAGTTCTTC.

The chain joins TRBV4-2 to TRBJ2-7, with 11 bases identical to TRBD2. V shed 2 bases and J 2 bases; nucleotides not matched to a gene: 5. Germline assignment: CDR1 LGHNA and CDR2 YNFKEQ. The CDR3 contains 16 residues. The CDR3 sequence: CASSQLTSGGPYEQYF. The CDR3 nucleotides are TGTGCCAGCAGCCAACTTACTAGCGGGGGTCCCTACGAGCAGTACTTC.

There are a few counts of this clone. This rearrangement joins TRBV19 to TRBJ1-3; possible D gene TRBD1, 5 bases. The V end lost 10 bases, the J end lost 0 bases, and 19 bases lay between the germline ends. The CDR3 consists of 16 residues. Looked up from germline, CDR1 is LNHDA and CDR2 is SQIVND (reference sequence). The CDR3 sequence is CATGRDPRNSGNTIYF. The CDR3 region has the DNA TGTGCCACCGGGAGGGACCCACGGAACTCTGGAAACACCATATATTTT. Drawing the rest from reference TRBV19 and TRBJ1-3, the complete variable domain is DGGITQSPKYLFRKEGQNVTLSCEQNLNHDAMYWYRQDPGQGLRLIYYSQIVNDFQKGDIAEGYSVSREKKESFPLTVTSAQKNPTAFYLCATGRDPRNSGNTIYFGEGSWLTVV.

This chain links TRBV19 with TRBJ1-1; the D gene is possibly TRBD1 (5 bases). The V gene lost 8 bases and the J gene lost 9 bases, with 22 bases spanning the gap. Per the germline V gene, CDR1 is LNHDA and CDR2 is SQIVND (reference sequence). There are 14 residues in the CDR3. CDR3 in amino acids: CASFSPRQKIQAFF. Written as DNA, the CDR3 is TGTGCCAGTTTCTCTCCCCGACAGAAAATTCAAGCTTTCTTT.

This chain joins TRBV2 and TRBJ2-2, with D possibly being TRBD2 (5 bases). Germline V gene lookup returns CDR1 SNHLY and CDR2 FYNNEI. V was shortened by 4 bases and J by 6 bases, with 12 bases between the two germline ends. This CDR3 is 14 amino acids long. Written as DNA, the CDR3 is TGTGCCAGCAGTGCCGGACTGCCTCCCGGGGAGCTGTTTTTT. This sequence encodes CASSAGLPPGELFF.

The chain employs TRBV30 and TRBJ2-3, with no clear D. Germline V gives CDR1 GTSNPN, CDR2 SVGIG (reference sequence). CDR3 length: 14 residues. Trimming shortened V by 3 bases and J by 6 bases, and 16 bases separated the two germline ends. This CDR3 is CAWRVRQRKDTQYF. CDR3 sequence (DNA): TGTGCCTGGAGGGTCAGGCAAAGGAAGGATACGCAGTATTTT.

The genes are TRBV27 and TRBJ2-7, with 12 bases that match TRBD1. Germline values: CDR1 MNHEY, CDR2 SMNVEV (reference sequence). Trimming removed 4 bases from V and 6 bases from J; junction bases left unmatched: 7. The CDR3 loop spans 15 amino acids. CDR3 coding DNA: TGTGCCAGCAGTTACGGGACAGGGGGCTACGGCGAGCAGTACTTC. Protein: CASSYGTGGYGEQYF.

The chain combines TRBV6-6 with TRBJ1-2, with D perhaps matching TRBD1 (6 bases). V was trimmed by 2 bases and J by 8 bases, leaving 21 bases between them. Per the germline V gene, CDR1 is MNHNY and CDR2 is SVGAGI (reference sequence). This CDR3 spans 16 amino acids. CDR3 sequence: CASSYLRDGPRGGYTF. CDR3 coding DNA: TGTGCCAGCAGTTACCTCCGCGACGGACCCAGGGGCGGCTACACCTTC.

The V call is TRBV27, the J call TRBJ2-1; possibly TRBD1 for D (6 bases). This CDR3 contains 16 residues. The germline gives CDR1 MNHEY, CDR2 SMNVEV (reference sequence). V shed 1 base and J shed 2 bases, with 12 bases lying between them. This CDR3 is CASSLFSGVAYNEQFF. CDR3 DNA: TGTGCCAGCAGTTTATTCTCAGGGGTAGCCTACAATGAGCAGTTCTTC.

This clone was observed a few times. V gene TRBV7-9 combines with J gene TRBJ2-7, with 8 bases aligning to TRBD2. Germline CDR1 and CDR2: SEHNR and FQNEAQ (reference sequence). CDR3 length equals 15 residues. V lost 3 bases, J lost 4 bases, and 8 bases stayed unmatched. The CDR3 DNA sequence: TGTGCCAGCAGCTTCCGCACTAGCGGACTTTACGAGCAGTACTTC. Translating it yields CASSFRTSGLYEQYF.

This chain links TRBV7-2 with TRBJ1-2; 7 bases map to TRBD1. This CDR3 is built from 17 residues. Trimming at V came to 4 bases and at J to 5 bases, leaving 16 bases not matched to a gene. Per the germline V gene, CDR1 is SGHTA and CDR2 is FQGNSA. The CDR3 here is CASSSLGPGQRPYGYTF. The CDR3 nucleotides are TGTGCCAGCAGCTCCCTAGGACCGGGACAGCGACCGTATGGCTACACCTTC.

The chain recombines TRBV29-1 with TRBJ2-3; D gene ambiguous. This CDR3 has 15 amino acids. Germline loops: CDR1 SQVTM, CDR2 ANQGSEA. V was pared by 6 bases and J by 2 bases, with 18 bases between. CDR3 DNA: TGCAGCGTCGCCATAGATTTCGAAGACACAGATACGCAGTATTTT. The encoded protein is CSVAIDFEDTDTQYF.

The rearrangement joins TRBV10-3 to TRBJ1-1, with TRBD1 matching over 11 bases. The CDR3 has 15 amino acids. Germline CDR1 ENHRY, CDR2 SYGVKD. The trim removed 6 bases at V and 4 bases at J, leaving 7 bases unmatched. In DNA, the CDR3 is TGTGCCATCAGCGGCGGACAGGGGGCGGGCACTGAAGCTTTCTTT. As protein: CAISGGQGAGTEAFF.

V and J are TRBV7-8 and TRBJ2-7; a possible D gene is TRBD1 (6 bases). Per germline, CDR1 SGHVS and CDR2 FQNEAQ. CDR3 length: 19 amino acids. Trimming cost V 4 bases and J 6 bases, with 31 bases left between them. The CDR3 region is CASSSWGTGTPNGLGEQYF. CDR3 coding DNA: TGTGCCAGCAGCTCGTGGGGGACCGGGACACCCAACGGGCTCGGCGAGCAGTACTTC. The entire variable domain, with the rest obtained from reference TRBV7-8 and TRBJ2-7, is as follows: GAGVSQSPRYKVAKRGQDVALRCDPISGHVSLFWYQQALGQGPEFLTYFQNEAQLDKSGLPSDRFFAERPEGSVSTLKIQRTQQEDSAVYLCASSSWGTGTPNGLGEQYFGPGTRLTVT.

The chain combines TRBV7-2 with TRBJ2-3; 9 bases align to TRBD2. This CDR3 comprises 16 residues. Looked up from germline, CDR1 is SGHTA and CDR2 is FQGNSA. The V and J ends lost 5 bases and 5 bases, in that order; junction bases with no gene match: 11. The CDR3 sequence is CASSGGRQREVDTQYF. CDR3 bases: TGTGCCAGCAGCGGTGGGCGTCAGCGGGAGGTAGATACGCAGTATTTT.

This rearrangement joins TRBV6-5 to TRBJ2-1; TRBD2 matches at 9 bases. The length of the CDR3 is 15 residues. The V and J ends lost 8 bases and 4 bases, in that order; junction bases with no gene match: 9. The germline CDR1 and CDR2 sequences are MNHEY and SVGAGI. In nucleotides, the CDR3 is TGTGCCAGCGGGCAAGGACTAGCGATTTACAATGAGCAGTTCTTC. Protein: CASGQGLAIYNEQFF.

The V gene is TRBV30, the J gene TRBJ1-3, with 8 nucleotides matching TRBD1. V was pared by 0 bases and J by 8 bases, with 9 bases of the junction left unmatched. The CDR3 spans 15 residues. Germline V gene lookup returns CDR1 GTSNPN and CDR2 SVGIG (reference sequence). The CDR3 sequence: CAWSVRRGRGDTIYF. CDR3 in DNA: TGTGCCTGGAGTGTACGCAGGGGGCGAGGAGACACCATATATTTT.

The CDR3 reads CASSRGTINEKLFF. In DNA, the CDR3 is TGTGCCAGCAGCCGCGGGACCATTAATGAAAAACTGTTTTTT. The gene calls are TRBV11-3 and TRBJ1-4; D might be TRBD1 (5 bases). The germline V and J ends were trimmed by 5 bases and 4 bases, with 11 bases remaining between them. The CDR3 loop spans 14 amino acids. The germline V gene has CDR1 SGHNT and CDR2 YENEEA. Variable domain in full (rest from reference TRBV11-3 and TRBJ1-4): EAGVVQSPRYKIIEKKQPVAFWCNPISGHNTLYWYLQNLGQGPELLIRYENEEAVDDSQLPKDRFSAERLKGVDSTLKIQPAELGDSAVYLCASSRGTINEKLFFGSGTQLSVL.

The rearrangement uses TRBV10-3 and TRBJ2-5, with D perhaps matching TRBD2 (6 bases). Germline lookup yields CDR1 ENHRY and CDR2 SYGVKD. The CDR3 extends over 18 amino acids. Between the trimmed V and J ends, which lost 4 bases and 3 bases, there was a span of 24 bases. CDR3 sequence: CAISGRVAREVSKETQYF. The CDR3 bases are TGTGCCATCAGTGGGAGGGTGGCCCGCGAGGTATCTAAAGAGACCCAGTACTTC.